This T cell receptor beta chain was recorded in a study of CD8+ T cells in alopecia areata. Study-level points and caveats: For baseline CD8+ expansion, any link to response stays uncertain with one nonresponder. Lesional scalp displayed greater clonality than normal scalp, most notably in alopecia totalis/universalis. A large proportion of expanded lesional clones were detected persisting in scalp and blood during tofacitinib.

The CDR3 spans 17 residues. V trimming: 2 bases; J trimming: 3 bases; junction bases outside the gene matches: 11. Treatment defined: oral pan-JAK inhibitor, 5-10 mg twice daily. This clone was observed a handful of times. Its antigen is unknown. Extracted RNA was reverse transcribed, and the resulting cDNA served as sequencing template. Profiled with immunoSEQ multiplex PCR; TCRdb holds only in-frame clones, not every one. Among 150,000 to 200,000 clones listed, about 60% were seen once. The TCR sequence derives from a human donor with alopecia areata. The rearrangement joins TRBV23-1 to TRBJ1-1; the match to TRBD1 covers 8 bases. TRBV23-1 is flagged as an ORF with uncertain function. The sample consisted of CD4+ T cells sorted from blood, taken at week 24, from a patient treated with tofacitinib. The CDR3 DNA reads TGCGCCAGCAGTCAACATACAGGGGGACAGCTGGACACTGAAGCTTTCTTT. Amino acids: CASSQHTGGQLDTEAFF.